These T cell receptor beta chains were read from a single sample in a study of beta chain features in type 1 diabetes. Profiled with immunoSEQ multiplex PCR; TCRdb holds only in-frame clones, not every one. The sample shows 200,000 to 300,000 clones, around an eighth of them seen only once. The specimen sequenced was naive CD4+ T cells from blood. The source is a woman between 40 and 55 years old in good health. CDR3s include the opening cysteine and the closing phenylalanine or tryptophan. A D gene is named only where the DNA matches it firmly. The listing skips clone size in some rows; elsewhere it reads once, few, many or a size class.

>TRBJ2-7|12|TRBV2|NA|NA
CASSAAGPEQYF
TGTGCCAGCAGTGCGGCGGGACCCGAGCAGTACTTC
>TRBJ2-1|14|TRBV11-2|NA|TRBD2
CASSSGLAGTEQFF
TGTGCCAGCAGCTCGGGACTAGCGGGGACCGAGCAGTTCTTC
>TRBJ2-5|18|TRBV29-1|NA|TRBD2
CSVRLAGGRGDDQETQYF
TGCAGCGTTCGACTAGCGGGGGGAAGAGGGGATGACCAAGAGACCCAGTACTTC
>TRBJ2-7|12|TRBV5-1|NA|NA
CASSLGAYEQYF
TGCGCCAGCAGCTTGGGAGCCTACGAGCAGTACTTC
>TRBJ2-2|16|TRBV19|few|NA
CASSLGGGGRSGELFF
TGTGCCAGTAGTCTCGGAGGGGGGGGCCGTTCCGGGGAGCTGTTTTTT
>TRBJ2-7|12|TRBV6-5|NA|NA
CASKGGSYEQYF
TGTGCCAGCAAAGGGGGCTCCTACGAGCAGTACTTC
>TRBJ1-2|16|TRBV7-2|NA|NA
CASSLVEKAGGYGYTF
TGTGCCAGCAGCTTAGTTGAAAAGGCTGGGGGGTATGGCTACACCTTC
>TRBJ2-1|15|TRBV7-2|few|TRBD2
CASSLDSGEYNEQFF
TGTGCCAGCAGCTTAGATAGCGGGGAGTACAATGAGCAGTTCTTC
>TRBJ1-4|13|TRBV14|NA|NA
CASSRGVNEKLFF
TGTGCCAGCTCCCGGGGGGTTAATGAAAAACTGTTTTTT
>TRBJ2-1|15|TRBV19|NA|TRBD2
CASSIGAGVRNEQFF
TGTGCCAGTAGTATAGGAGCGGGGGTGCGAAATGAGCAGTTCTTC
>TRBJ1-2|14|TRBV28|few|NA
CASSPTGRGYGYTF
TGTGCCAGCAGTCCGACGGGTCGAGGCTATGGCTACACCTTC
>TRBJ1-5|13|TRBV29-1|NA|NA
CSVIIGENQPQHF
TGCAGCGTTATAATAGGGGAAAATCAGCCCCAGCATTTT
>TRBJ2-5|15|TRBV6-5|NA|NA
CASSYSGGAAETQYF
TGTGCCAGCAGTTACTCAGGCGGGGCGGCAGAGACCCAGTACTTC
>TRBJ2-5|13|TRBV6-1|few|TRBD1
CASVGGQGRTQYF
TGTGCCAGCGTGGGGGGACAGGGAAGGACCCAGTACTTC
>TRBJ1-1|15|TRBV5-6|few|NA
CASSSTNTGGTEAFF
TGTGCCAGCAGCTCTACGAATACGGGGGGAACTGAAGCTTTCTTT
>TRBJ2-3|13|TRBV7-6|NA|NA
CASSLRIEDTQYF
TGTGCCAGCAGCTTGAGGATTGAGGATACGCAGTATTTT
>TRBJ1-2|13|TRBV7-2|NA|NA
CASSARVNYGYTF
TGTGCCAGCAGCGCCAGGGTTAACTATGGCTACACCTTC
>TRBJ1-1|13|TRBV18|NA|NA
CASSLALNTEAFF
TGTGCCAGCTCCCTAGCCTTGAACACTGAAGCTTTCTTT
>TRBJ2-5|18|TRBV6-1|few|NA
CASSEALRTTPYEETQYF
TGTGCCAGCAGTGAAGCGTTACGGACAACTCCTTACGAAGAGACCCAGTACTTC
>TRBJ1-5|19|TRBV5-1|few|TRBD1
CASSLGTGDVFGSNQPQHF
TGCGCCAGCAGCTTGGGGACAGGGGATGTTTTCGGGAGCAATCAGCCCCAGCATTTT
>TRBJ2-3|15|TRBV5-1|NA|TRBD2
CASSLPSGSTDTQYF
TGCGCCAGCAGCTTACCTAGCGGATCCACAGATACGCAGTATTTT
>TRBJ2-5|13|TRBV5-1|few|NA
CASSAGPQETQYF
TGCGCCAGCAGCGCAGGGCCCCAAGAGACCCAGTACTTC
>TRBJ2-2|18|TRBV4-1|few|TRBD2
CASSQEGGRQANTGELFF
TGCGCCAGCAGCCAAGAGGGAGGGAGGCAGGCGAACACCGGGGAGCTGTTTTTT
>TRBJ1-1|12|TRBV6-5|NA|NA
CASKSGDTEAFF
TGTGCCAGCAAATCCGGGGACACTGAAGCTTTCTTT
>TRBJ2-7|15|TRBV7-6|few|TRBD2
CASSLHRLASYEQYF
TGTGCCAGCAGCTTACACCGACTAGCTAGCTACGAGCAGTACTTC
>TRBJ2-3|17|TRBV5-1|NA|TRBD2
CASSLASGGRGPDTQYF
TGCGCCAGCAGCTTGGCTAGCGGGGGCAGGGGACCAGATACGCAGTATTTT